These T cell receptor beta chains were read from a single sample in a study of T cell repertoires in cytomegalovirus infection. TCRdb independently ran MiXCR on the reads; one entry per CDR3 protein. This sample has a few hundred thousand distinct CDR3 sequences, with approximately 15% found just once. Sequenced sample: CD8+ T cells from PBMCs. The receptor source for this set is a human donor in good health (CMV status not recorded). Some clones in this sample may be carry-over from other donors' samples. Both conserved end residues are part of each CDR3. Each record gives: V gene, J gene, CDR3 length, D gene, CDR3 protein. The D gene is left open where the match is weak.

TRBV6-1	TRBJ1-5	17	.	CASLPEGAENPNQPQHF
TRBV7-6	TRBJ2-1	16	TRBD2	CASSFSSGGLYNEQFF
TRBV6-2/TRBV6-3	TRBJ2-7	15	.	CASSFTAQPSYEQYF
TRBV20-1	TRBJ1-3	17	.	CSARAGFRGLSGNTIYF
TRBV7-2	TRBJ2-1	15	TRBD1	CASSSGQGHNEGQFF
TRBV2	TRBJ2-5	16	.	CASSESFGTPQETQYF
TRBV7-9	TRBJ2-2	14	.	CASSLDGNTGELFF
TRBV7-9	TRBJ1-1	13	TRBD1	CASTDRGGTEAFF
TRBV7-9	TRBJ1-5	13	.	CASSLAPDQPQHF
TRBV7-2	TRBJ2-7	14	.	CASSLGGKPYEQYF
TRBV7-2	TRBJ2-7	16	TRBD1	CASTDPGQGASYEQYF
TRBV9	TRBJ1-1	11	.	CASSTRTEAFF
TRBV28	TRBJ2-1	15	.	CASSFMRGAYNEQFF
TRBV5-1	TRBJ2-1	14	.	CASNTAGSYNEQFF
TRBV5-1	TRBJ2-1	12	.	CASSLMGDEQFF
TRBV20-1	TRBJ1-5	15	.	CSARDLLYSNQPQHF
TRBV2	TRBJ1-6	15	.	CASSSKDSLNSPLHF
TRBV7-2	TRBJ2-3	17	TRBD1	CASSRAGTGKGWHTQYF
TRBV4-1	TRBJ2-1	16	TRBD1	CASSQDRNTGVNEQFF
TRBV5-1	TRBJ2-3	15	TRBD2	CASSLMASGADTQYF
TRBV7-9	TRBJ1-1	13	.	CASSPSENTEAFF
TRBV5-6	TRBJ2-3	14	.	CASSFYPPTDTQYF
TRBV7-9	TRBJ1-1	13	.	CASSVGGITEAFF
TRBV7-8	TRBJ2-3	17	.	CASSLSRTTRATDTQYF
TRBV19	TRBJ2-1	16	TRBD1	CATLGTQGASYNEQFF
TRBV29-1	TRBJ2-1	13	.	CSALNVGPNEQFF
TRBV20-1	TRBJ2-2	14	.	CSARDRQNTGELFF
TRBV15	TRBJ1-5	16	.	CATSGLKTEGGQPQHF
TRBV7-9	TRBJ1-1	13	.	CASAPDGYTEAFF
TRBV6-2/TRBV6-3	TRBJ2-7	14	.	CASSKPGQLQEQYF
TRBV5-4	TRBJ2-7	16	TRBD1	CASSLSPGVGQGNQYF
TRBV4-2	TRBJ2-1	13	.	CASSQRLYNEQFF
TRBV7-8	TRBJ1-1	14	.	CASSLRSGLPEAFF
TRBV15	TRBJ1-2	14	.	CATSRDEKNYGYTF